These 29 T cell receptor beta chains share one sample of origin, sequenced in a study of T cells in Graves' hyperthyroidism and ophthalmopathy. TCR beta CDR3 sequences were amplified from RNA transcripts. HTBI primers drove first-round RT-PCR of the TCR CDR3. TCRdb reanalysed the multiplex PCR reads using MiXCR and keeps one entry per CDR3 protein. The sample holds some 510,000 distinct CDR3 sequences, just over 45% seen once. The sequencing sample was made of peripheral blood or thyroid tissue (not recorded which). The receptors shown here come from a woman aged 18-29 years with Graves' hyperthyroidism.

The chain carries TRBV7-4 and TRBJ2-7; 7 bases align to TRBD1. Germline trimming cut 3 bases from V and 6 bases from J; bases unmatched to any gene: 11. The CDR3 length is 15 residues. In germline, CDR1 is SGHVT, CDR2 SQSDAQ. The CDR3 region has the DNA TGTGCCAGCAGCTTCCCGGGACAGCGCCTCGGCGAGCAGTACTTC. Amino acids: CASSFPGQRLGEQYF.

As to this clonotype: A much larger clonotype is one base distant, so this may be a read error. The CDR3 bases are TGTGGCAGCAGCCGACTAGCGGGAGAGACCCAGTACTTC. This codes for CGSSRLAGETQYF. This chain links TRBV7-9 with TRBJ2-5, with 10 bases matching TRBD2. The CDR3 has 13 residues. Germline V CDR1 and CDR2: SEHNR, FQNEAQ (reference sequence). Full variable domain (remainder filled in from reference TRBV7-9 and TRBJ2-5): DTGVSQNPRHKITKRGQNVTFRCDPISEHNRLYWYRQTLGQGPEFLTYFQNEAQLEKSRLLSDRFSAERPKGSFSTLEIQRTEQGDSAMYLCGSSRLAGETQYFGPGTRLLVL.

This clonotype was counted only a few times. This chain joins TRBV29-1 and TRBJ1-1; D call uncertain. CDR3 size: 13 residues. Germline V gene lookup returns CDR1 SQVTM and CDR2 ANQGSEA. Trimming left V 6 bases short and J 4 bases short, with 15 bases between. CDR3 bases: TGCAGCGTGTTTGATGGAGTCGGCACTGAAGCTTTCTTT. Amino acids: CSVFDGVGTEAFF.

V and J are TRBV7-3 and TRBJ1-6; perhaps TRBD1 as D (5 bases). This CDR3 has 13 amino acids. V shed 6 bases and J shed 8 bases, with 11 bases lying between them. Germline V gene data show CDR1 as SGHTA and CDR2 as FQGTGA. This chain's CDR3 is CASRPLGDSPLHF. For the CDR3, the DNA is TGTGCCAGCAGGCCTCTAGGGGATTCACCCCTCCACTTT.

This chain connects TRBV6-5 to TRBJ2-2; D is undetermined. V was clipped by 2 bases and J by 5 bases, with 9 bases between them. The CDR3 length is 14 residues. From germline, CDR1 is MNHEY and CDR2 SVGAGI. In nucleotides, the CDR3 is TGTGCCAGCAGTTACAGTAGAGATACCGGGGAGCTGTTTTTT. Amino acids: CASSYSRDTGELFF.

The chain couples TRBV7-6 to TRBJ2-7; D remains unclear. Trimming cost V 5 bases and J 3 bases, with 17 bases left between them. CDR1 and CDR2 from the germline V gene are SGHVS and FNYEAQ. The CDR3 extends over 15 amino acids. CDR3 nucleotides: TGTGCCAGCAGCCAAGAGAGGCAGCTTTTCTACGAGCAGTACTTC. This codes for CASSQERQLFYEQYF.

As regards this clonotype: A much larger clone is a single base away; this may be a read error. The CDR3 sequence is CSAAGRGMPQHF. For the CDR3, the DNA is TGCAGCGCGGCAGGGAGAGGTATGCCCCAGCATTTT. The chain employs TRBV29-1 and TRBJ1-5, with TRBD1 as a possible D gene (5 bases). CDR1 and CDR2 from the germline V gene are SQVTM and ANQGSEA. V lost 7 bases and J 9 bases, leaving 16 bases between the germline ends. The CDR3 covers 12 residues.

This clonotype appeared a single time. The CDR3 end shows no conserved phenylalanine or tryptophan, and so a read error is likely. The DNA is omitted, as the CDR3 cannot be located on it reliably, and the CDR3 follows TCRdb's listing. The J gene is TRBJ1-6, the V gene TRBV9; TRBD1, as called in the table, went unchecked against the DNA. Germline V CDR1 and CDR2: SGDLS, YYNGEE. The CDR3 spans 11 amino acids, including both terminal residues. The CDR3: CASSVETPGNY.

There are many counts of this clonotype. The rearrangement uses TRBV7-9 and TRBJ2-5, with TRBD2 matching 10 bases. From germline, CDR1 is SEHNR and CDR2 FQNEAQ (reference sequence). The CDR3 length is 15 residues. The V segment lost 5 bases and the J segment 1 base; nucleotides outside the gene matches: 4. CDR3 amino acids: CASSTGLAAQETQYF. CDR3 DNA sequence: TGTGCCAGCAGCACAGGACTAGCGGCCCAAGAGACCCAGTACTTC.

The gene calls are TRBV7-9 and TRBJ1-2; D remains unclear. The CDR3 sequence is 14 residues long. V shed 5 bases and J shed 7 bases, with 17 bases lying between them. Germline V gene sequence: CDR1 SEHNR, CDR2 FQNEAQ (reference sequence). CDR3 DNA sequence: TGTGCCAGCAGCCAAGAAGTGGTGGGCAGTGGCTACACCTTC. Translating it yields CASSQEVVGSGYTF.

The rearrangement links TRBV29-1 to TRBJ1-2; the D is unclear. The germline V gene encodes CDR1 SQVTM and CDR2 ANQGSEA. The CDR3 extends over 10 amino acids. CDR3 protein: CSGRYMGYTF. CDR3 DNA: TGCAGTGGGAGGTATATGGGCTACACCTTC. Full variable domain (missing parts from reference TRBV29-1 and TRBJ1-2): SAVISQKPSRDICQRGTSLTIQCQVDSQVTMMFWYRQQPGQSLTLIATANQGSEATYESGFVIDKFPISRPNLTFSTLTVSNMSPEDSSIYLCSGRYMGYTFGSGTRLTVV.

CDR3 residues: CASRAGWSSYNSPLHF. In nucleotides, the CDR3 is TGTGCCAGCAGAGCCGGATGGAGCTCCTATAATTCACCCCTCCACTTT. The gene calls are TRBV27 and TRBJ1-6; D gene uncertain. V was clipped by 6 bases and J by 0 bases, with 12 bases between them. This CDR3 comprises 16 residues. Looked up from germline, CDR1 is MNHEY and CDR2 is SMNVEV (reference sequence).

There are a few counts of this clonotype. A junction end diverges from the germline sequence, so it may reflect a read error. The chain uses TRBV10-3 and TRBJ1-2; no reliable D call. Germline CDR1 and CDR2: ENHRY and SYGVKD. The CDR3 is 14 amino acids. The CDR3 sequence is CASSYFRHRAGYTF. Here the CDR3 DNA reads TGTGCCAGCAGTTACTTTCGACATAGGGCCGGCTACACCTTC.

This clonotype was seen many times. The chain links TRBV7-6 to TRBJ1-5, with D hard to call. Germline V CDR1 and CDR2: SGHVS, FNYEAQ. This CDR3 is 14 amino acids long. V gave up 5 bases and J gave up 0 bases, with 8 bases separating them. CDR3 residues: CASSRGNSNQPQHF. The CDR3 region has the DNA TGTGCCAGCAGCCGTGGGAATAGCAATCAGCCCCAGCATTTT.

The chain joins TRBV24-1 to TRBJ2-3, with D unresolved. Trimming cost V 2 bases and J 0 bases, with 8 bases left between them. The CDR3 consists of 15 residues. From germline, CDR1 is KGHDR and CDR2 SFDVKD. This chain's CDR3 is CATSDSQPSTDTQYF. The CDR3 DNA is TGTGCCACCAGTGATTCCCAGCCGAGCACAGATACGCAGTATTTT.

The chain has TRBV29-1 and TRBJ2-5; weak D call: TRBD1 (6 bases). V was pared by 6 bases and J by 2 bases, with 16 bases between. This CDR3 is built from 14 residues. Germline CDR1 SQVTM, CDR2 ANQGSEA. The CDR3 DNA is TGCAGCGTCTCTTCAGGACAGCGACAAGAGACCCAGTACTTC. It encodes CSVSSGQRQETQYF. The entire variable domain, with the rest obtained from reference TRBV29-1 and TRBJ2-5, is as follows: SAVISQKPSRDICQRGTSLTIQCQVDSQVTMMFWYRQQPGQSLTLIATANQGSEATYESGFVIDKFPISRPNLTFSTLTVSNMSPEDSSIYLCSVSSGQRQETQYFGPGTRLLVL.

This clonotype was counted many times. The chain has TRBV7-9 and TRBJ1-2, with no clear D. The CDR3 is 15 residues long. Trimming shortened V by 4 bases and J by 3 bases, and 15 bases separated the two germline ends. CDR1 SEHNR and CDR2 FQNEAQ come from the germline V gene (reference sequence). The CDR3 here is CASSSSTERYYGYTF. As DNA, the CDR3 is TGTGCCAGCAGCTCATCGACGGAACGATACTATGGCTACACCTTC.

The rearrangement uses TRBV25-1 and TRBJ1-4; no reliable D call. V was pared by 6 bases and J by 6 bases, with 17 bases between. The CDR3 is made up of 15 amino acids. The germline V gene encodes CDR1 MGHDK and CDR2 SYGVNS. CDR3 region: CASSSAHGRDEKLFF. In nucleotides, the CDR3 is TGTGCCAGCAGCTCTGCGCACGGAAGAGATGAAAAACTGTTTTTT.

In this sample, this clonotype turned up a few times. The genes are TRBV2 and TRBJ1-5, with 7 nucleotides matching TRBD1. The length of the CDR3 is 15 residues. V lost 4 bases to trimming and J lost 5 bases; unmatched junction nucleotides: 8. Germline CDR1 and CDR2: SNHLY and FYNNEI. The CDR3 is CASSGDRDGDQPQHF. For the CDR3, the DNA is TGTGCCAGCAGTGGCGACAGGGACGGGGATCAGCCCCAGCATTTT.

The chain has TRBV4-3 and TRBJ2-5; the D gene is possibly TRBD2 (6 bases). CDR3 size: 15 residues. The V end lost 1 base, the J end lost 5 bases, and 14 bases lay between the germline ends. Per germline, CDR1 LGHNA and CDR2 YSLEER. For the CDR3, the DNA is TGCGCCAGCAGCCAAGCCCTAGGGAGCGGGGAGACCCAGTACTTC. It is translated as CASSQALGSGETQYF.

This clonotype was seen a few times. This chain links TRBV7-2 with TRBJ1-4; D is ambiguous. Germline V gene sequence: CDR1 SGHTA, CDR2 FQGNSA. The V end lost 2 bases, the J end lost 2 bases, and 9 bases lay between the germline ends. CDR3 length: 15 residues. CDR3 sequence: CASSLRVGTNEKLFF. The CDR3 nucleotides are TGTGCCAGCAGCTTACGCGTGGGGACTAATGAAAAACTGTTTTTT.

CDR3 sequence: CASSWGRDTGELFF. CDR3 DNA sequence: TGTGCCAGCAGTTGGGGGAGGGACACCGGGGAGCTGTTTTTT. V is TRBV2 and J is TRBJ2-2; 7 nucleotides align to TRBD2. The CDR3 has 14 residues. Germline CDR1 and CDR2: SNHLY and FYNNEI. Germline trimming cut 5 bases from V and 3 bases from J; bases unmatched to any gene: 3.

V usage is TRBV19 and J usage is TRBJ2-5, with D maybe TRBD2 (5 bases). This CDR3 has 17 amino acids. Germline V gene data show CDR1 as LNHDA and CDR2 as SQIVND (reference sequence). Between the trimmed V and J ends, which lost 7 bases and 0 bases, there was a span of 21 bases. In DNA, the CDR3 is TGTGCCAGTACCCCAAGACCAAGCGGTGGGCACCAAGAGACCCAGTACTTC. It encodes CASTPRPSGGHQETQYF.

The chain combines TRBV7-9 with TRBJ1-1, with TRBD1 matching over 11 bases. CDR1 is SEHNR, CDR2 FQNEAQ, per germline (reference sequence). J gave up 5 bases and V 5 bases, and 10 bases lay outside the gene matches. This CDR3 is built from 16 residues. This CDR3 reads CASSARTGGVRTEAFF. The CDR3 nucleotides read TGTGCCAGCAGCGCGAGGACAGGGGGCGTGCGGACTGAAGCTTTCTTT.

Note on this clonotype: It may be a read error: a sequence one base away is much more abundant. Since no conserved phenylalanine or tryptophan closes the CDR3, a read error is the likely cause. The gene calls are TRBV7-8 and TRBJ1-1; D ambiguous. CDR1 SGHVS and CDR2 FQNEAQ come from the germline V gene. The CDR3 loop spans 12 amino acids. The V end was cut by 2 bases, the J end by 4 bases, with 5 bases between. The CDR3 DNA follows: TGTGCCAGCAGCTTAACTACCACTGAAGCTTTCCTT. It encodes CASSLTTTEAFL.

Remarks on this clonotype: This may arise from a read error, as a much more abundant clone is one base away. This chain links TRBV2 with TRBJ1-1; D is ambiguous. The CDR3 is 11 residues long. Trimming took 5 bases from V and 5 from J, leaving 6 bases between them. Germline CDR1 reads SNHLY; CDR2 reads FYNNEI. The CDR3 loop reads CASSQRTEAFF. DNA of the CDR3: TGTGCCAGCAGTCAGAGGACTGAAGCTTTCTTT.

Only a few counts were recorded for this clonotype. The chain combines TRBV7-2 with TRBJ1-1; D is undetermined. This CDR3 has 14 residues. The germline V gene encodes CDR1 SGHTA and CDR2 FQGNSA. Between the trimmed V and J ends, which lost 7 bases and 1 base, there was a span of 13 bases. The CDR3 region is CASTQTEGNTEAFF. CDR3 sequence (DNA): TGTGCCAGCACCCAAACGGAAGGGAACACTGAAGCTTTCTTT.

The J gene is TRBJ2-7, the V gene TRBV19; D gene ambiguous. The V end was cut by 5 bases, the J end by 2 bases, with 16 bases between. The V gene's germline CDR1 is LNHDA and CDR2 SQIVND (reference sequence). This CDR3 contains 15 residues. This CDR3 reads CASSPTYRAAYEQYF. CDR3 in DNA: TGTGCCAGTAGTCCGACATACCGGGCAGCCTACGAGCAGTACTTC.

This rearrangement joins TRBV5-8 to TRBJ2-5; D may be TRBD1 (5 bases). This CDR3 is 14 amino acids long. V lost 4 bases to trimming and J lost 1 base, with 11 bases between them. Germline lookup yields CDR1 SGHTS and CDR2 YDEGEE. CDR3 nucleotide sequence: TGTGCCAGCAGCCAATGGACATTCCAAGAGACCCAGTACTTC. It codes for CASSQWTFQETQYF.